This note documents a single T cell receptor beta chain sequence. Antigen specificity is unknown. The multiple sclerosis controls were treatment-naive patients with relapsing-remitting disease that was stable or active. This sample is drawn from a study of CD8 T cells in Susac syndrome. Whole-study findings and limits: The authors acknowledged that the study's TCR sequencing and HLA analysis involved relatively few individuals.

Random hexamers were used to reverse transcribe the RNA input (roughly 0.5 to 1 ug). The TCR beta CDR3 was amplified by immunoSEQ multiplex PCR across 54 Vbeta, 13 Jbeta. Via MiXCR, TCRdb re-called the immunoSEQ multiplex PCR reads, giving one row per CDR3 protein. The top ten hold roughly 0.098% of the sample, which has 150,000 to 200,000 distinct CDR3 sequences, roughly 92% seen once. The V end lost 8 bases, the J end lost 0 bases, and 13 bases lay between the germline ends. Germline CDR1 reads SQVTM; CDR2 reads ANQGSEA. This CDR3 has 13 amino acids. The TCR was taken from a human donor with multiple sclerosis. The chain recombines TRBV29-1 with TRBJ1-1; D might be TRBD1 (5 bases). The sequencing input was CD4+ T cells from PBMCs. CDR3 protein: CSTARALNTEAFF. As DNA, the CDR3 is TGCAGCACTGCCAGGGCTTTGAACACTGAAGCTTTCTTT.